The sequence of this TCR beta chain was determined in a study of sequential checkpoint blockade in melanoma. About the study: Arm A got nivolumab then ipilimumab; arm B the reverse, 1:1.

Treatment indicated: randomized to nivolumab then ipilimumab (arm A) or the reverse (arm B). No patient had prior DNA-damaging chemotherapy. Live CD3+CD8+ CD19− CD56− cells were sorted from PBMCs. Per germline, CDR1 MNHEY and CDR2 SVGAGI. V was pared by 6 bases and J by 4 bases, with 13 bases between. This CDR3 is 13 amino acids long. Repertoires were generated with immunoSEQ multiplex PCR, while TCRdb's copy carries only in-frame clones and drops some. The sample lists roughly 14,000 clones; over 75% were seen once. The chain is built from TRBV6-5 and TRBJ2-7, with D possibly being TRBD1 (6 bases). The input for sequencing was CD8+ T cells sorted from blood (inferred from file names), taken from a patient given nivolumab and ipilimumab in sequence. This TCR derives from a human donor with melanoma. The DNA for the CDR3 is TGTGCCAGCAGCCACGGACAGACTTACGAGCAGTACTTC. Amino acid sequence: CASSHGQTYEQYF.